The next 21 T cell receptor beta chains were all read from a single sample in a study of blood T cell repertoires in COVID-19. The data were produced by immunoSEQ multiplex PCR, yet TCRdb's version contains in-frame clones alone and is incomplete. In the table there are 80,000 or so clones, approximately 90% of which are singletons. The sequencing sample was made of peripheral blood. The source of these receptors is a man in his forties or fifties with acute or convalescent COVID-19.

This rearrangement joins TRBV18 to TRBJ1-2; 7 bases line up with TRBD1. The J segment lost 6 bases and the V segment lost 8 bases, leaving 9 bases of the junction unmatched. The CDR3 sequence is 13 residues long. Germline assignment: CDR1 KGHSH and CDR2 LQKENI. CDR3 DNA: TGTGCCAGCCTTATGGACAGGAACGATGGCTACACCTTC. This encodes CASLMDRNDGYTF.

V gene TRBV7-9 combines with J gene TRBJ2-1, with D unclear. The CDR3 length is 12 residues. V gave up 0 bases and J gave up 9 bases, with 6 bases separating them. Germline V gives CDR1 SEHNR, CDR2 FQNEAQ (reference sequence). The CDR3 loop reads CASSLAEIEQFF. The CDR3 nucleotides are TGTGCCAGCAGCTTAGCAGAGATTGAGCAGTTCTTC.

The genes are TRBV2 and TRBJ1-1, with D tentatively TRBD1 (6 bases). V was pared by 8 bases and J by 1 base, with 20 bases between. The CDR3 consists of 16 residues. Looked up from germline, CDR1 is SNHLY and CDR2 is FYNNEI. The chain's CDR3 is CASRSEAGAANTEAFF. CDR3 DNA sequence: TGTGCCAGCCGAAGTGAAGCGGGGGCGGCGAACACTGAAGCTTTCTTT.

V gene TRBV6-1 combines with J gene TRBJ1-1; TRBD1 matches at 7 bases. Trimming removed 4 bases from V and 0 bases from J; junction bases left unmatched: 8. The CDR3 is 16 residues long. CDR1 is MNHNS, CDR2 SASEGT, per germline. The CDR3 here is CASSGTGSQMNTEAFF. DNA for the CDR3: TGTGCCAGCAGTGGGACAGGAAGCCAAATGAACACTGAAGCTTTCTTT.

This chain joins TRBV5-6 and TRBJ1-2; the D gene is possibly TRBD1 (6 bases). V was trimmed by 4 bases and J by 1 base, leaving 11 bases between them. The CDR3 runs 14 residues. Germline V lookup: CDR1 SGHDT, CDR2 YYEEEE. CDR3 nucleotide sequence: TGTGCCAGCAGCCCGGACAGAATTAACTATGGCTACACCTTC. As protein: CASSPDRINYGYTF. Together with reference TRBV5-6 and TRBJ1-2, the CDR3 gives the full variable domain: DAGVTQSPTHLIKTRGQQVTLRCSPKSGHDTVSWYQQALGQGPQFIFQYYEEEERQRGNFPDRFSGHQFPNYSSELNVNALLLGDSALYLCASSPDRINYGYTFGSGTRLTVV.

The CDR3 is CASNPGGLHEQFF. DNA for the CDR3: TGTGCCAGCAACCCCGGGGGACTTCATGAGCAGTTCTTC. The chain carries TRBV7-8 and TRBJ2-1, with D possibly TRBD2 on 6 matching bases. The CDR3 totals 13 residues. Germline lookup yields CDR1 SGHVS and CDR2 FQNEAQ. Trimming took off 7 bases at V and 8 bases at J, with 15 bases between the two ends.

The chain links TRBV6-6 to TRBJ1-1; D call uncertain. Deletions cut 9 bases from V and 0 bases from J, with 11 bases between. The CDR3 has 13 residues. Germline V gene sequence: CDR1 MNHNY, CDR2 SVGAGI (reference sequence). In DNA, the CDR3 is TGTGCCAGAGCAGGCCTCTTGAACACTGAAGCTTTCTTT. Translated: CARAGLLNTEAFF.

In nucleotides, the CDR3 is TGCGCCAGCAAGGAACAGACCTCTGGAAACACCATATATTTT. Translating gives CASKEQTSGNTIYF. The chain employs TRBV5-1 and TRBJ1-3; no firm D call. In germline, CDR1 is SGHRS, CDR2 YFSETQ. The V end lost 6 bases, the J end lost 0 bases, and 10 bases lay between the germline ends. This CDR3 is built from 14 residues.

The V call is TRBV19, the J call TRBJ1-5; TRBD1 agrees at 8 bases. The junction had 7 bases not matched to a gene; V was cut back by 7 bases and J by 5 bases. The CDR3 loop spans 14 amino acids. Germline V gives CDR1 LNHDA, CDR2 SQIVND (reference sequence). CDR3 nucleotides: TGTGCCAGTACCAGCTCGGGACAGGATCAGCCCCAGCATTTT. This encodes CASTSSGQDQPQHF.

CDR3: CASSAGTSDYEQYF. The CDR3 DNA follows: TGTGCCAGCAGCGCCGGGACTAGCGATTACGAGCAGTACTTC. The V and J genes are TRBV9 and TRBJ2-7; 10 nucleotides align to TRBD2. This CDR3 is built from 14 residues. Germline loops: CDR1 SGDLS, CDR2 YYNGEE. Germline trimming cut 3 bases from V and 4 bases from J; bases unmatched to any gene: 4. Using reference TRBV9 and TRBJ2-7 for the parts outside the CDR3, the full variable domain is DSGVTQTPKHLITATGQRVTLRCSPRSGDLSVYWYQQSLDQGLQFLIQYYNGEERAKGNILERFSAQQFPDLHSELNLSSLELGDSALYFCASSAGTSDYEQYFGPGTRLTVT.

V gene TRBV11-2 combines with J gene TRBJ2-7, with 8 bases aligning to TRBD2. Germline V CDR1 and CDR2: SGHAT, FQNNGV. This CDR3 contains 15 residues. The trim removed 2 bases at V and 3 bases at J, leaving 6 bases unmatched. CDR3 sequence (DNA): TGTGCCAGCAGCTTATCTGCCGGGACTAGCTACGAGCAGTACTTC. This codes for CASSLSAGTSYEQYF. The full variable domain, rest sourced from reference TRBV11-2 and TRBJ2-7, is EAGVAQSPRYKIIEKRQSVAFWCNPISGHATLYWYQQILGQGPKLLIQFQNNGVVDDSQLPKDRFSAERLKGVDSTLKIQPAKLEDSAVYLCASSLSAGTSYEQYFGPGTRLTVT.

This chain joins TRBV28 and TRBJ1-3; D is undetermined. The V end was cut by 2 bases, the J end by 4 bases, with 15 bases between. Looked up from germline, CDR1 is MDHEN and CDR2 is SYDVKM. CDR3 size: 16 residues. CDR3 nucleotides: TGTGCCAGCAGTTTAGACTTTGGGGAGGCAGGAAACACCATATATTTT. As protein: CASSLDFGEAGNTIYF.

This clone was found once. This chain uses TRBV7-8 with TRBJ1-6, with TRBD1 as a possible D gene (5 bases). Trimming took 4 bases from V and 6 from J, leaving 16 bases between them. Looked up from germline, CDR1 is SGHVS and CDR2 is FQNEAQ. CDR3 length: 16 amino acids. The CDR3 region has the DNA TGTGCCAGCAGCTCTATCGGGGGACCTATTAATTCACCCCTCCACTTT. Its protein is CASSSIGGPINSPLHF.

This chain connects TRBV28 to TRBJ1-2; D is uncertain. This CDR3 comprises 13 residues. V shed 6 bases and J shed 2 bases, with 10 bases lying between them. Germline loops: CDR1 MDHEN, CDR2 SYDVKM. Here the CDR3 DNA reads TGTGCCAGCAGGATTCCGGGGAACTATGGCTACACCTTC. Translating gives CASRIPGNYGYTF.

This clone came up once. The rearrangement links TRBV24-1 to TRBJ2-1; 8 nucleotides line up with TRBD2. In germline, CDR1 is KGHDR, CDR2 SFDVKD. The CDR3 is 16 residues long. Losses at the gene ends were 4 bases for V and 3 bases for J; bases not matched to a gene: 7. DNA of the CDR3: TGTGCCACCAGTGACCGCGGGGGGCCCTTCTACAATGAGCAGTTCTTC. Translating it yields CATSDRGGPFYNEQFF.

This CDR3 reads CASSRQGPSEGTGELFF. For the CDR3, the DNA is TGTGCCAGCAGTCGACAGGGACCCTCCGAGGGCACCGGGGAGCTGTTTTTT. The V call is TRBV2, the J call TRBJ2-2; TRBD1 matches at 7 bases. Germline V gene sequence: CDR1 SNHLY, CDR2 FYNNEI. The V and J ends lost 5 bases and 4 bases, in that order; junction bases with no gene match: 13. This CDR3 region has 17 residues.

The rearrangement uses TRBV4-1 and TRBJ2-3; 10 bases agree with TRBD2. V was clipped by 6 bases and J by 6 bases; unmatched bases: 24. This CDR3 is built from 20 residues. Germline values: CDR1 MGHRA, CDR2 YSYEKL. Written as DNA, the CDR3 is TGCGCCAGCAGTACCCCAGGTCATACTAGCGGGGCCGGGGTGTTGGATACGCAGTATTTT. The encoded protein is CASSTPGHTSGAGVLDTQYF.

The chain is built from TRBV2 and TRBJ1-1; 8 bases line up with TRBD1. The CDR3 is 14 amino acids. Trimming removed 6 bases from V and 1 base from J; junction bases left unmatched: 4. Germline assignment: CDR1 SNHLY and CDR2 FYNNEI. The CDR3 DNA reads TGTGCCAGCAGCCGAACAGGGGGGAACACTGAAGCTTTCTTT. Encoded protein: CASSRTGGNTEAFF.

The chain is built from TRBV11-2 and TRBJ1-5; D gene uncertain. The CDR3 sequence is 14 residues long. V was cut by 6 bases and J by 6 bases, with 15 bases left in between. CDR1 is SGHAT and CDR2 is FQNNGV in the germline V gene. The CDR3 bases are TGTGCCAGCAGTTCGGCGGGTGGATTTCAGCCCCAGCATTTT. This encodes CASSSAGGFQPQHF.

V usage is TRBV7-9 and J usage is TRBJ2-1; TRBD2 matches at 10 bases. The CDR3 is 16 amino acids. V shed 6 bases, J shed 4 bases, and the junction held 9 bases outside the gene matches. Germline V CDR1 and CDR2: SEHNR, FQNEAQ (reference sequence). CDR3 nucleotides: TGTGCCAGCAGTCCCGGGACTAGCGAATTATACAATGAGCAGTTCTTC. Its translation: CASSPGTSELYNEQFF.

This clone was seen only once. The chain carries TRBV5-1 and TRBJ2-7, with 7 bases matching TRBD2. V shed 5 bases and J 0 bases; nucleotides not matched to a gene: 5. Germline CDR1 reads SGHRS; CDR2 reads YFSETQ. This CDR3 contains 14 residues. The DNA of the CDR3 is TGCGCCAGCAGGAGCGGGACCACCTCCTACGAGCAGTACTTC. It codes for CASRSGTTSYEQYF. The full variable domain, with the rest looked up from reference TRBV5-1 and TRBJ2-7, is KAGVTQTPRYLIKTRGQQVTLSCSPISGHRSVSWYQQTPGQGLQFLFEYFSETQRNKGNFPGRFSGRQFSNSRSEMNVSTLELGDSALYLCASRSGTTSYEQYFGPGTRLTVT.